This TCR beta chain is from a study of spatial heterogeneity in lung cancer. Relative to its sample, this clonotype is medium-sized. Time point defined: sample taken at primary tumor resection. The study sequenced unsorted whole RNA from tumor, nontumor lung or frozen PBMC. Deletions cut 5 bases from V and 5 bases from J, with 9 bases between. Germline V gene data show CDR1 as SGHTA and CDR2 as FQGNSA. There are 12 residues in the CDR3. TCRdb reprocessed the 5' RACE reads with MiXCR, giving one entry per CDR3 protein. The sample holds over 5,500 distinct CDR3 sequences; 15% to 20% are singletons and the top ten take around 15%.

The sequences come from normal lung tissue next to the tumor, collected at surgery. The receptor was isolated from a male donor with early-stage non-small cell lung cancer. The rearrangement uses TRBV7-2 and TRBJ1-1, with D hard to call. The CDR3 loop is CASSLIGTEAFF. In DNA, the CDR3 is TGTGCCAGCAGCCTGATCGGGACTGAAGCTTTCTTT.